These 15 T cell receptor beta chains were sequenced from one sample in a study of T cells in Graves' hyperthyroidism and ophthalmopathy. TCR beta CDR3 sequences were amplified from RNA transcripts. A first-round RT-PCR of the TCR CDR3 used the HTBI primer set. MiXCR, applied by TCRdb to the multiplex PCR reads, yields one record per CDR3 protein. This sample has hundreds of thousands of distinct CDR3 sequences, with approximately 15% found just once. The sample was blood. The receptors shown here come from a woman in her 30s with Graves' hyperthyroidism that later progressed to Graves' ophthalmopathy.

This clonotype was counted ten times or more. The chain couples TRBV27 to TRBJ2-3; D is uncertain. The CDR3 sequence is 15 residues long. Trimming left V 7 bases short and J 2 bases short, with 16 bases between. CDR1 is MNHEY, CDR2 SMNVEV, per germline (reference sequence). The DNA of the CDR3 is TGTGCCAGCACCCCCGGCTGGGGTGTCACAGATACGCAGTATTTT. This translates into CASTPGWGVTDTQYF.

This clonotype showed up just a few times. The J gene is TRBJ2-1, the V gene TRBV20-1, with D tentatively TRBD2 (6 bases). The germline V gene encodes CDR1 DFQATT and CDR2 SNEGSKA (reference sequence). This CDR3 contains 13 residues. Trimming removed 1 base at V and 7 bases at J, with 11 bases between. CDR3: CSARVGGKNEQFF. The CDR3 DNA sequence: TGCAGTGCTAGAGTTGGCGGGAAGAATGAGCAGTTCTTC.

This clonotype has a count of ten or more. This rearrangement joins TRBV6-2 or TRBV6-3 to TRBJ1-2; maybe TRBD1 (5 bases). CDR1 and CDR2 from the germline V gene are MNHEY and SVGEGT. V gave up 7 bases and J gave up 5 bases, with 11 bases separating them. This CDR3 comprises 12 residues. The DNA of the CDR3 is TGTGCCAGCAAGATAGGGGAGTATGGCTACACCTTC. Protein sequence: CASKIGEYGYTF.

This clonotype was seen ten or more times. The chain uses TRBV9 and TRBJ2-5, with 8 bases identical to TRBD2. With V trimmed by 0 bases and J by 5 bases, 6 bases remained unmatched. CDR3 length: 15 residues. Germline loops: CDR1 SGDLS, CDR2 YYNGEE. CDR3 amino acids: CASSVGTGGLETQYF. CDR3 nucleotides: TGTGCCAGCAGCGTAGGTACGGGAGGGCTCGAGACCCAGTACTTC. The full variable domain, its missing parts supplied by reference TRBV9 and TRBJ2-5, is DSGVTQTPKHLITATGQRVTLRCSPRSGDLSVYWYQQSLDQGLQFLIQYYNGEERAKGNILERFSAQQFPDLHSELNLSSLELGDSALYFCASSVGTGGLETQYFGPGTRLLVL.

Points on this clonotype: This may be a read error, as it is one base from a much larger clone. The limits of the CDR3 on the DNA are not certain, so only TCRdb's listed CDR3 is given. The gene calls are TRBV20-1 and TRBJ1-2; the D segment call TRBD1 is taken from the table without a DNA check. The germline CDR1 and CDR2 sequences are DFQATT and SNEGSKA (reference sequence). The length of the CDR3 is 19 amino acids, counting both ends. The CDR3 protein is CSAILLSHPSRPFNYGCTF.

A few counts support this clonotype. The rearrangement links TRBV9 to TRBJ2-7; D tentatively reads TRBD1 or TRBD2 (5 bases each). The germline V gene encodes CDR1 SGDLS and CDR2 YYNGEE. There are 15 residues in the CDR3. Trimming took 4 bases from V and 4 from J, leaving 18 bases between them. The CDR3 bases are TGTGCCAGCAGCCAAAGAGGGGTCCCGACTTACGAGCAGTACTTC. This sequence encodes CASSQRGVPTYEQYF.

This clonotype was counted at least ten times. This chain links TRBV2 with TRBJ2-7; 11 nucleotides align to TRBD2. This CDR3 has 15 amino acids. Germline V gene sequence: CDR1 SNHLY, CDR2 FYNNEI. V trimming: 4 bases; J trimming: 2 bases; junction bases outside the gene matches: 4. CDR3 sequence (DNA): TGTGCCAGCAGTGCGACTAGCGGGGCAACCTACGAGCAGTACTTC. Protein: CASSATSGATYEQYF.

The table lists this clonotype with many counts. The rearrangement uses TRBV28 and TRBJ1-2, with TRBD1 as a possible D gene (5 bases). The V gene's germline CDR1 is MDHEN and CDR2 SYDVKM. The CDR3 is 14 amino acids. Trimming pared 2 bases from V and 8 bases from J, leaving 15 bases between. CDR3 in DNA: TGTGCCAGCAGTTTAGGGCAGGGTATGGGCGGCTACACCTTC. Its translation: CASSLGQGMGGYTF.

This clonotype was seen at least ten times. The V call is TRBV28, the J call TRBJ1-5; D remains unclear. The germline gives CDR1 MDHEN, CDR2 SYDVKM. The CDR3 contains 14 residues. Trimming pared 2 bases from V and 8 bases from J, leaving 13 bases between. The CDR3 nucleotides are TGTGCCAGCAGTTTACCTGGTACCCCCAAGCCCCAGCATTTT. It is translated as CASSLPGTPKPQHF.

This clonotype was observed at least ten times. The V gene is TRBV15, the J gene TRBJ2-1; 15 nucleotides agree with TRBD2. Germline CDR1 is LNHNV and CDR2 is YYDKDF (reference sequence). The trim removed 4 bases at V and 0 bases at J, leaving 13 bases unmatched. The CDR3 loop spans 21 amino acids. The CDR3: CATSTPTGTSGRSSSYNEQFF. The CDR3 DNA sequence: TGTGCCACCAGCACACCCACTGGGACTAGCGGGAGGTCAAGCTCCTACAATGAGCAGTTCTTC.

There are many counts of this clonotype. The V call is TRBV6-1, the J call TRBJ2-5, with D hard to call. The CDR3 covers 13 residues. Trimming stripped 7 bases from V and 0 bases from J, with 9 bases between. CDR1 and CDR2 (germline): MNHNS, SASEGT. CDR3 sequence: CASNVWDQETQYF. Here the CDR3 DNA reads TGTGCCAGCAACGTTTGGGACCAAGAGACCCAGTACTTC.

This clonotype was found many times. The chain uses TRBV28 and TRBJ2-2, with D unclear. Trimming took 11 bases from V and 6 from J, leaving 19 bases between them. The CDR3 runs to 14 residues. The germline gives CDR1 MDHEN, CDR2 SYDVKM. The DNA of the CDR3 is TGTGCCCTCAGCAACACACAGAGAGCCGGGGAGCTGTTTTTT. It yields the protein CALSNTQRAGELFF.

In its sample, this clonotype was seen a few times. The CDR3 loop is CASSQGPVSSYEQYF. CDR3 nucleotide sequence: TGTGCCAGCAGCCAAGGTCCGGTAAGCTCCTACGAGCAGTACTTC. The chain is built from TRBV3-1 and TRBJ2-7; D uncertain. The CDR3 is made up of 15 amino acids. Germline V gives CDR1 LGHDT, CDR2 YNNKEL (reference sequence). Trimming took 1 base from V and 0 from J, leaving 10 bases between them.

In regard to this clonotype: A much larger clone lies one base from this, so it may be a read error. J is TRBJ1-5 and V is TRBV6-5, with 9 bases aligning to TRBD1. The J segment lost 4 bases and the V segment lost 4 bases, leaving 8 bases of the junction unmatched. From germline, CDR1 is MNHEY and CDR2 SVGAGI. This CDR3 contains 16 residues. CDR3 in amino acids: CASSSRQGVVNQPQHF. The CDR3 coding sequence is TGTGCCAGCAGTTCCCGACAGGGGGTGGTGAATCAGCCCCAGCATTTT.

In its sample, this clonotype was seen a few times. In DNA, the CDR3 is TGTGCCAGCAGCACCCGGGACGCCGCCTACAATGAGCAGTTCTTC. Amino acids: CASSTRDAAYNEQFF. J is TRBJ2-1 and V is TRBV9; D may match TRBD1 or TRBD2 (5 bases each). V lost 4 bases to trimming and J lost 2 bases, with 13 bases between them. CDR3 length: 15 residues. Germline lookup yields CDR1 SGDLS and CDR2 YYNGEE.